This TCR beta chain was observed in a study of T cells in Graves' hyperthyroidism and ophthalmopathy. Whole-study results and caveats: Blood also carried most thyroid clonotypes expanded above 0.001.

Researchers amplified the TCR beta CDR3 regions from RNA transcripts. The HTBI set primed first-round TCR CDR3 RT-PCR. TCRdb re-called the multiplex PCR reads through MiXCR, storing one row per CDR3 protein. In the table there are around 450,000 distinct CDR3 sequences, 12% to 15% of which are singletons. CDR1 is SEHNR, CDR2 FQNEAQ, per germline (reference sequence). The CDR3 loop spans 12 amino acids. Deletions cut 1 base from V and 9 bases from J, with 7 bases between. The patients, who ranged from 18 to 65 in age, presented with newly diagnosed hyperthyroidism lasting under 2 months. On the basis of clinical symptoms, serum thyroxine and TRAb, thyroid ultrasound and orbital computed tomography, diagnoses were made. Out of 8.5 to 10 ml of fresh peripheral blood came the PBMCs. This clonotype was seen many times. Its antigen is not known.

The clonotype comes from a woman in her late teens or twenties with Graves' hyperthyroidism. The chain uses TRBV7-9 and TRBJ2-1, with unresolved D. The sample taken for sequencing was blood. CDR3 in DNA: TGTGCCAGCAGCTTAGTAACTTCTGAGCAGTTCTTC. It yields the protein CASSLVTSEQFF.